The 16 T cell receptor beta chains listed next were all sequenced from one sample in a study of blood T cells in healthy people across ages (dated by TCRdb to the mid-2010s). The library was obtained by 5' RACE. These reads were obtained on an Illumina HiSeq 2500. A second about 7 to 12 cycle PCR used a sample-barcoded 5' primer and a J-beta primer mix. TCRdb reanalyzed the raw reads on its own, using fastp at Q25 for trimming and MiXCR for clone calling, and kept in-frame beta chains. Identical CDR3 proteins give one entry, which carries the most common genes and DNA. Here the sample has over a million distinct CDR3 sequences; more than 40% occur a single time. 18% of the sample is taken by the ten largest. Input material: blood. Source of these receptors: a woman in her fifties or sixties in good health.

CDR3 amino acids: CASSLNRALYEQYF. The CDR3 DNA reads TGTGCCAGCAGTTTGAACCGGGCCCTCTACGAGCAGTACTTC. The chain is built from TRBV27 and TRBJ2-5; D remains ambiguous. The tail of the sequence fits TRBJ2-7 better, so the J call may be wrong. Germline values: CDR1 MNHEY, CDR2 SMNVEV (reference sequence). This CDR3 is 14 amino acids long.

This clonotype was seen repeatedly, ten times or more. This sequence joins TRBV20-1 and TRBJ2-3, with 10 bases lining up with TRBD2. CDR3 length: 17 amino acids. Germline V gene data show CDR1 as DFQATT and CDR2 as SNEGSKA (reference sequence). The V and J ends lost 5 bases and 0 bases, in that order; junction bases with no gene match: 11. The CDR3 sequence is CSARGSLTSGSTDTQYF. The CDR3 DNA follows: TGCAGTGCTCGGGGCTCTTTGACTAGCGGGAGCACAGATACGCAGTATTTT.

The genes are TRBV10-3 and TRBJ2-2; no clear D. The CDR3 covers 15 residues. The ends were cut back, 10 bases at V and 2 bases at J, with 17 bases in the middle. The germline V gene encodes CDR1 ENHRY and CDR2 SYGVKD. The CDR3 is CANSADGSNTGELFF. In DNA, the CDR3 is TGTGCCAACTCCGCGGACGGATCCAACACCGGGGAGCTGTTTTTT.

This chain joins TRBV5-1 and TRBJ2-1; 8 positions match TRBD2. Trimming at V came to 3 bases and at J to 6 bases, leaving 14 bases not matched to a gene. Looked up from germline, CDR1 is SGHRS and CDR2 is YFSETQ. The CDR3 is 17 residues long. Here the CDR3 DNA reads TGCGCCAGCAGCTCGCCGGGGGGGGAAGCCCTCTCCAATGAGCAGTTCTTC. Translated, it gives CASSSPGGEALSNEQFF.

The chain links TRBV5-1 to TRBJ2-1; 7 bases are shared with TRBD1. This CDR3 comprises 14 residues. Germline V CDR1 and CDR2: SGHRS, YFSETQ. J lost 8 bases, V lost 5 bases, and 10 bases had no gene match. CDR3 in amino acids: CASRVQGSLDEQFF. The CDR3 DNA is TGCGCCAGCAGGGTACAGGGGTCCTTGGATGAGCAGTTCTTC.

This chain links TRBV14 with TRBJ2-7; TRBD2 agrees at 8 bases. TRBJ2-4 matches the DNA end more closely, so the J call is doubtful. Germline loops: CDR1 SGHDN, CDR2 FVKESK. There are 16 residues in the CDR3. CDR3 protein: CASSQREVGAKNIQYF. The CDR3 bases are TGTGCCAGCAGCCAGCGGGAGGTTGGGGCCAAAAACATTCAGTACTTC.

The rearrangement uses TRBV7-9 and TRBJ2-3; TRBD2 agrees at 7 bases. CDR1 is SEHNR and CDR2 is FQNEAQ in the germline V gene (reference sequence). J lost 5 bases, V lost 8 bases, and 4 bases had no gene match. The CDR3 has 12 amino acids. The CDR3 DNA sequence: TGTGCCAGCCTTATAGCGGGAGATACGCAGTATTTT. Translated: CASLIAGDTQYF.

The gene calls are TRBV7-2 and TRBJ1-2; D call uncertain. The CDR3 loop spans 14 amino acids. Trimming took off 5 bases at V and 4 bases at J, with 14 bases between the two ends. The V gene's germline CDR1 is SGHTA and CDR2 FQGNSA. Here the CDR3 reads CASSGGRDFYGYTF. CDR3 DNA: TGTGCCAGCAGCGGAGGACGAGACTTCTATGGCTACACCTTC.

The chain recombines TRBV20-1 with TRBJ1-5, with 10 bases aligning to TRBD1. Unmatched junction bases numbered 4, after V lost 6 bases and J lost 2 bases. This CDR3 comprises 14 residues. Germline V lookup: CDR1 DFQATT, CDR2 SNEGSKA (reference sequence). The chain's CDR3 is CSATGGRGNQPQHF. CDR3 nucleotide sequence: TGCAGTGCGACAGGGGGCCGGGGCAATCAGCCCCAGCATTTT.

This rearrangement joins TRBV20-1 to TRBJ2-1, with 9 bases fitting TRBD2. V gave up 3 bases and J gave up 5 bases; unmatched junction bases: 5. CDR1 is DFQATT and CDR2 is SNEGSKA in the germline V gene (reference sequence). The CDR3 extends over 14 amino acids. The CDR3 sequence is CSASKLAGDNEQFF. Written as DNA, the CDR3 is TGCAGTGCTAGTAAGTTAGCGGGAGACAATGAGCAGTTCTTC.

In its sample, this clonotype was seen a few times. The chain is built from TRBV19 and TRBJ2-5; tentatively, D is TRBD1 (5 bases). The end of the DNA fits TRBJ2-7 better, so the J call may be wrong. Germline V CDR1 and CDR2: LNHDA, SQIVND (reference sequence). This CDR3 has 12 amino acids. The CDR3 nucleotides read TGTGCCAGTAGTACTTCAGGGTCCGAGCAGTACTTC. The encoded protein is CASSTSGSEQYF.

The V call is TRBV27, the J call TRBJ2-3; weak D call: TRBD2 (5 bases). The CDR3 totals 16 residues. Trimming left V 11 bases short and J 0 bases short, with 21 bases between. CDR1 and CDR2 from the germline V gene are MNHEY and SMNVEV (reference sequence). This chain's CDR3 is CAGQGRRTSSTDTQYF. CDR3 in DNA: TGTGCCGGCCAAGGACGGAGGACTTCTAGCACAGATACGCAGTATTTT.

The chain joins TRBV6-5 to TRBJ2-7, with a tentative D call TRBD1 (6 bases). Germline V gene data show CDR1 as MNHEY and CDR2 as SVGAGI. The V end was cut by 5 bases, the J end by 1 base, with 15 bases between. CDR3 length: 15 amino acids. The CDR3 region has the DNA TGTGCCAGCAGTACTACTGGGGGCCGATCCTACGAGCAGTACTTC. This encodes CASSTTGGRSYEQYF.

This chain links TRBV5-1 with TRBJ2-1; 14 bases map to TRBD2. The CDR3 is made up of 15 amino acids. J gave up 2 bases and V 9 bases, and 4 bases lay outside the gene matches. CDR1 and CDR2 from the germline V gene are SGHRS and YFSETQ. Written as DNA, the CDR3 is TGCGCCACCCGGACTAGCGGGGGGACCTACAATGAGCAGTTCTTC. Amino acids: CATRTSGGTYNEQFF.

A note on this clonotype: A read error may account for a junction end that differs from germline. V and J are TRBV10-3 and TRBJ2-3, with D possibly called TRBD1 or TRBD2 (5 bases each). The CDR3 sequence is 13 residues long. CDR1 and CDR2 from the germline V gene are ENHRY and SYGVKD. The CDR3 DNA reads TGTGCCATCAGTGGGGACCAAAGAGATACGCGGTATTTT. Residues: CAISGDQRDTRYF.

Only one count was recorded for this clonotype. Being one base from a much bigger clone, this may be a read error. The chain links TRBV15 to TRBJ2-5; 8 positions match TRBD1. CDR3 length: 14 amino acids. The V gene's germline CDR1 is LNHNV and CDR2 YYDKDF (reference sequence). CDR3 region: CATSMGTGEEAQYF. Here the CDR3 DNA reads TGTGCCACCAGCATGGGGACAGGCGAAGAGGCCCAGTACTTC.